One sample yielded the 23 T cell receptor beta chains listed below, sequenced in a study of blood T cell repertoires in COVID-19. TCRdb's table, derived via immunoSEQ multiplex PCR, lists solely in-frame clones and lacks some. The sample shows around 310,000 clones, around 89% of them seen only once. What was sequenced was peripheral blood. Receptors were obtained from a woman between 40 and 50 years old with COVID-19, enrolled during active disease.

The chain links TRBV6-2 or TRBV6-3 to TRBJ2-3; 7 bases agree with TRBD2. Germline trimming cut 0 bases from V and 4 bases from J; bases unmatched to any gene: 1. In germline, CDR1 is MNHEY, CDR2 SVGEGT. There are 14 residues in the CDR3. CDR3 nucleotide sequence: TGTGCCAGCAGTTACTCGGGAGGGGCAGATACGCAGTATTTT. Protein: CASSYSGGADTQYF.

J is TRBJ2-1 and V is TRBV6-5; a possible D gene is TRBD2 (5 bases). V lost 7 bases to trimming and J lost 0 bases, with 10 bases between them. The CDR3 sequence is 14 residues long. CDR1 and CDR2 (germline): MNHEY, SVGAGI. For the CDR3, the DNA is TGTGCCAGCAAAAAGGGAGTCTCCTACAATGAGCAGTTCTTC. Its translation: CASKKGVSYNEQFF.

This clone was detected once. The DNA of the CDR3 is TGTGCCAGCAACCTGGGACAGGGGGCGGCTGAAGCTTTCTTT. This codes for CASNLGQGAAEAFF. V gene TRBV7-9 combines with J gene TRBJ1-1, with 12 bases identical to TRBD1. Germline V gene sequence: CDR1 SEHNR, CDR2 FQNEAQ (reference sequence). The CDR3 is 14 residues long. The V gene end was trimmed by 7 bases and the J gene end by 6 bases; junction bases not matched to a gene: 6.

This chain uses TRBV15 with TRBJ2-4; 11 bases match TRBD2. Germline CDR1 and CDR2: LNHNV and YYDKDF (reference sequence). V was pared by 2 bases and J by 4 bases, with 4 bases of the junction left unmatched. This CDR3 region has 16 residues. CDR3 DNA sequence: TGTGCCACCAGCAGACCTAGACTAGCGGGAAAAAACATTCAGTACTTC. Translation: CATSRPRLAGKNIQYF.

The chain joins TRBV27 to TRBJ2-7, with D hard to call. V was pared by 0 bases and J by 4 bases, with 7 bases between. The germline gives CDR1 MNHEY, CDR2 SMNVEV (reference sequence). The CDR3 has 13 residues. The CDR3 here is CASSLSEPYEQYF. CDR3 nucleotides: TGTGCCAGCAGTTTATCGGAGCCGTACGAGCAGTACTTC.

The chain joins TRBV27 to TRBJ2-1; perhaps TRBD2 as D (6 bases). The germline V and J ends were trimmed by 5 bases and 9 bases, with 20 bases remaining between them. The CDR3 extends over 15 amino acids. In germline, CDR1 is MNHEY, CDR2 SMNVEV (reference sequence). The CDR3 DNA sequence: TGTGCCAGCAGTCCGAGGGAGGCCACCGCGAGTGAGCAGTTCTTC. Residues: CASSPREATASEQFF.

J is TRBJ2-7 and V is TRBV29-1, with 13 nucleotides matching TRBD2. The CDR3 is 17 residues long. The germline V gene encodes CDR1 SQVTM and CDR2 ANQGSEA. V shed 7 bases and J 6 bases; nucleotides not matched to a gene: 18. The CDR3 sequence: CSALGHGPGLAGFEQYF. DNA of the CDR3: TGCAGCGCCCTGGGACACGGGCCGGGACTAGCGGGATTCGAGCAGTACTTC.

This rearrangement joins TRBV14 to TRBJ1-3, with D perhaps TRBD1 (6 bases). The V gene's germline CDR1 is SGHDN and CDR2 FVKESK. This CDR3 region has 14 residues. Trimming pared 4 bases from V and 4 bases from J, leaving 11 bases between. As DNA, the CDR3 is TGTGCCAGCAGCCCGCGGGGGCTGGGAAACACCATATATTTT. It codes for CASSPRGLGNTIYF.

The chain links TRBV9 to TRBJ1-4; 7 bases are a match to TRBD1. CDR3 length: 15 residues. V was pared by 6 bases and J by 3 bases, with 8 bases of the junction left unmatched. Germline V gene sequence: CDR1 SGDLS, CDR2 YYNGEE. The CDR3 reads CASTRDSRANEKLFF. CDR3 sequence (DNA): TGTGCCAGCACCCGGGACAGTCGGGCTAATGAAAAACTGTTTTTT.

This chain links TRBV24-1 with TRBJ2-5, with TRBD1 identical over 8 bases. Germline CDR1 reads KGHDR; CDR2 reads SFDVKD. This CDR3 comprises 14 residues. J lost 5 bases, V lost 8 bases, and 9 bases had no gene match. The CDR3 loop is CATNPGTGEETQYF. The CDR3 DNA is TGTGCCACCAATCCCGGGACAGGAGAGGAGACCCAGTACTTC.

This CDR3 reads CASSLSPGLAGYQFF. Written as DNA, the CDR3 is TGTGCCAGCAGTCTTTCGCCGGGACTAGCGGGGTATCAGTTCTTC. The V call is TRBV6-5, the J call TRBJ2-1; 13 bases fit TRBD2. The CDR3 consists of 15 residues. Trimming took 5 bases from V and 13 from J; bases not matched to a gene: 11. CDR1 MNHEY and CDR2 SVGAGI come from the germline V gene.

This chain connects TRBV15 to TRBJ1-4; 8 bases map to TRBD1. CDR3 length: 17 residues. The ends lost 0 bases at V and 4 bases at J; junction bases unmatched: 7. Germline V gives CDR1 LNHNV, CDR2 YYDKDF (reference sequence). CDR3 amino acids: CATSRESTGALNEKLFF. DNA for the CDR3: TGTGCCACCAGCAGAGAGTCGACAGGGGCCCTTAATGAAAAACTGTTTTTT.

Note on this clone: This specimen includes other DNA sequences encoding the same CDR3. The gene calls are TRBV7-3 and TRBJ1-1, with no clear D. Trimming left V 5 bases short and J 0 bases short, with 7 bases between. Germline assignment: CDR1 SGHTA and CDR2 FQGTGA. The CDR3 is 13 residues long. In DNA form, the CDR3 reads TGTGCCAGCAGCGGTGGCCTGAACACTGAAGCTTTCTTT. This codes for CASSGGLNTEAFF.

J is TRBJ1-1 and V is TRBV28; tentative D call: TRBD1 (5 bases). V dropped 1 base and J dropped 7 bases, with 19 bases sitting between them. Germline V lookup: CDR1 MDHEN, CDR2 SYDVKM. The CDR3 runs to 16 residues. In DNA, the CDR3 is TGTGCCAGCAGTTTATTAAACGCGGGGGGACTGGGTGAAGCTTTCTTT. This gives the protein CASSLLNAGGLGEAFF. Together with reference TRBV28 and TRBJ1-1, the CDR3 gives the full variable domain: DVKVTQSSRYLVKRTGEKVFLECVQDMDHENMFWYRQDPGLGLRLIYFSYDVKMKEKGDIPEGYSVSREKKERFSLILESASTNQTSMYLCASSLLNAGGLGEAFFGQGTRLTVV.

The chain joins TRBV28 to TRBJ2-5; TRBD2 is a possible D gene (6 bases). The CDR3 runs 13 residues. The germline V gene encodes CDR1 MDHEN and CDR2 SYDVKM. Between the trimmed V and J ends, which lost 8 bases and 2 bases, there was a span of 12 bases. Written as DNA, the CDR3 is TGTGCCAGCCAGGAGGGATATCAAGAGACCCAGTACTTC. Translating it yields CASQEGYQETQYF. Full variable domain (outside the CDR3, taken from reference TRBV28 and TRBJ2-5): DVKVTQSSRYLVKRTGEKVFLECVQDMDHENMFWYRQDPGLGLRLIYFSYDVKMKEKGDIPEGYSVSREKKERFSLILESASTNQTSMYLCASQEGYQETQYFGPGTRLLVL.

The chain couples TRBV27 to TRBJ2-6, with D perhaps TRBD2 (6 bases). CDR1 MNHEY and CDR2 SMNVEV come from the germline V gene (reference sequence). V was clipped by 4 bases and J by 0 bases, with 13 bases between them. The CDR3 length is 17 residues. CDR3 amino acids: CASSSVGGDSGANVLTF. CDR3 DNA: TGTGCCAGCAGTTCAGTCGGCGGGGACTCTGGGGCCAACGTCCTGACTTTC.

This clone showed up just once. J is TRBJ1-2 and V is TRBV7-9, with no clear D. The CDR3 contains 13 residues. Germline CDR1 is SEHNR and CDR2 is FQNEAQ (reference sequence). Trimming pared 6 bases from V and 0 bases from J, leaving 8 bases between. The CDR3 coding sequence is TGTGCCAGCAGAGATACAGCTAACTATGGCTACACCTTC. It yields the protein CASRDTANYGYTF.

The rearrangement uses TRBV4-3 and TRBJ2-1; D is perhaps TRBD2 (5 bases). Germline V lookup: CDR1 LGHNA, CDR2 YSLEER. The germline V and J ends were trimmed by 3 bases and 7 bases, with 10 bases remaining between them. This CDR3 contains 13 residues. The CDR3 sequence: CASSQATGNEQFF. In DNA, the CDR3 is TGCGCCAGCAGCCAGGCCACGGGGAATGAGCAGTTCTTC.

The CDR3 reads CASSLLRTDVHF. In nucleotides, the CDR3 is TGTGCCAGCAGTTTATTAAGAACAGATGTCCACTTT. The chain has TRBV28 and TRBJ1-6, with D uncertain. Germline CDR1 is MDHEN and CDR2 is SYDVKM. Trimming removed 1 base at V and 17 bases at J, with 12 bases between. CDR3 length: 12 amino acids.

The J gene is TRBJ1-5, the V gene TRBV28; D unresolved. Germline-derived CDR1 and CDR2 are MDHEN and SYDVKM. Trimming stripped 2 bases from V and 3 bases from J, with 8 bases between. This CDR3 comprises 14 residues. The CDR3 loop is CASSLGPDNQPQHF. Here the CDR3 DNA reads TGTGCCAGCAGTTTAGGTCCAGACAATCAGCCCCAGCATTTT.

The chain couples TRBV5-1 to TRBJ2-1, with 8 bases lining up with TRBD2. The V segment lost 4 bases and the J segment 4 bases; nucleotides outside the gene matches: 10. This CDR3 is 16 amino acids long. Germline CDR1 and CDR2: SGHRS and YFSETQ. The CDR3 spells CASSPGTSVSYNEQFF. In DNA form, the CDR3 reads TGCGCCAGCAGCCCCGGGACTAGTGTATCATACAATGAGCAGTTCTTC.

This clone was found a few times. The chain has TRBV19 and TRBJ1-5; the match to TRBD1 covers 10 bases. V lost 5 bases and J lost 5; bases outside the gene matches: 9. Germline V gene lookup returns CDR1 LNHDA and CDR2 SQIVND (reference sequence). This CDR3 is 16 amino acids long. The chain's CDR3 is CASSFLDRGTYQPQHF. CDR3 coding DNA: TGTGCCAGTAGTTTCCTGGACAGGGGGACCTATCAGCCCCAGCATTTT.

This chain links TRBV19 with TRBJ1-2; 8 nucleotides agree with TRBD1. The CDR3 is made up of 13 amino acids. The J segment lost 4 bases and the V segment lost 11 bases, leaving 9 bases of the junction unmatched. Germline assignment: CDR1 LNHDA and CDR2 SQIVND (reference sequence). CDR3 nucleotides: TGTGCCGGAGCTAAAGGGACAGGCTATGGCTACACCTTC. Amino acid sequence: CAGAKGTGYGYTF.